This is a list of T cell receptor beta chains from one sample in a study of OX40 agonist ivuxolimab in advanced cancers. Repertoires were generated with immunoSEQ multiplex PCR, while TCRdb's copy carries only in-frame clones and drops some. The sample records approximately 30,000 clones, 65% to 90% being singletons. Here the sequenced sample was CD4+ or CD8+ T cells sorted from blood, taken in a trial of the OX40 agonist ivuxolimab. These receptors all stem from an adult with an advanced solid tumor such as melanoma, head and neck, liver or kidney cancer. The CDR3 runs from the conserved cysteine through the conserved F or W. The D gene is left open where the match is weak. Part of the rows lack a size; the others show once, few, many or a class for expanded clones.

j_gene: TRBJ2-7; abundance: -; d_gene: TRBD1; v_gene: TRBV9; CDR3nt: TGTGCCAGCAGCGGAGGACAGGGTTATTACGAGCAGTACTTC; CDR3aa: CASSGGQGYYEQYF
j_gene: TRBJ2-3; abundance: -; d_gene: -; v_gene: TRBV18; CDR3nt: TGTGCCAGTCTACTCCAGGGGGGGGGCCATACAGATACGCAGTATTTT; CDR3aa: CASLLQGGGHTDTQYF
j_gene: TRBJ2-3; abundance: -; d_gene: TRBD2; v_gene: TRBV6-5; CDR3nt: TGTGCCAGCAGCAAGACTAGCGGGAGGGCAGATACGCAGTATTTT; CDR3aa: CASSKTSGRADTQYF
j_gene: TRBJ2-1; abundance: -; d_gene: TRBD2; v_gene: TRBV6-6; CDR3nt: TGTGCCAGCAGCCCACTAGCGGGGGGCGACGGTGAGCAGTTCTTC; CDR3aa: CASSPLAGGDGEQFF
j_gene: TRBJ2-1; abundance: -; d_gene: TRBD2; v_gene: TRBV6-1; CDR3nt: TGTGCCAGTCAGACTAGCAGTTACAATGAGCAGTTCTTC; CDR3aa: CASQTSSYNEQFF
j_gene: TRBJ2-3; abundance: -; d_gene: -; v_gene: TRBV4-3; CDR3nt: TGCGCCAGCAGCCAGGGAAGGGTCGTAGATACGCAGTATTTT; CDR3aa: CASSQGRVVDTQYF
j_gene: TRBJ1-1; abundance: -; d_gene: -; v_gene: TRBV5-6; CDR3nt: TGTGCCAGCAGCTTAGCTGGGAACACTGAAGCTTTCTTT; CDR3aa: CASSLAGNTEAFF
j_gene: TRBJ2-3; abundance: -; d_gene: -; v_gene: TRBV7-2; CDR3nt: TGTGCCAGCAGCTTAAACGGACCGCGGACCACAGATACGCAGTATTTT; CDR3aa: CASSLNGPRTTDTQYF
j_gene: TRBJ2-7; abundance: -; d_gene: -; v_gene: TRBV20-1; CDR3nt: TGCAGTGCTAGAGACTCCTACGAGCAGTACTTC; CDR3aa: CSARDSYEQYF
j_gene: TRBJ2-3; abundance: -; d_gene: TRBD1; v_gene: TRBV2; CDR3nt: TGTGCCAGCAGGGTCAGGACAGGGGGGGATACGCAGTATTTT; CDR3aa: CASRVRTGGDTQYF
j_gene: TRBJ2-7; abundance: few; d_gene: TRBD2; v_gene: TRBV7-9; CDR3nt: TGTGCCAGCAGCTTAGTACTAGGACTAGCGGAATACGAGCAGTACTTC; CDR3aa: CASSLVLGLAEYEQYF
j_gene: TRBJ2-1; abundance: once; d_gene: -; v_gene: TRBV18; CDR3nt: TGTGCCAGCTCCCTAATTCCAGGTCGGAACAATGAGCAGTTCTTC; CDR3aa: CASSLIPGRNNEQFF
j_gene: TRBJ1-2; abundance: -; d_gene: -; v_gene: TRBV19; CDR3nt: TGTGCCAGTAGTGCCGCACAGGGCTTGTCTAACTATGGCTACACCTTC; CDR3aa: CASSAAQGLSNYGYTF
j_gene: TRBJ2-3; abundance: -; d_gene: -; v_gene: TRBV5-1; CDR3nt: TGCGCCAGCAGCTTGGCGGGCAGGGAAGCAGATACGCAGTATTTT; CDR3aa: CASSLAGREADTQYF
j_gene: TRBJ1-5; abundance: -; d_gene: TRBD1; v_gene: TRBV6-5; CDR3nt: TGTGCCAGCAGTCCAACAGGGGCTAATCAGCCCCAGCATTTT; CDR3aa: CASSPTGANQPQHF
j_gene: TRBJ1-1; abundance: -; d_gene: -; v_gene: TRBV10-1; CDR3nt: TGCGCCAGCAGAGGACAGTTGAACACTGAAGCTTTCTTT; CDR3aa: CASRGQLNTEAFF
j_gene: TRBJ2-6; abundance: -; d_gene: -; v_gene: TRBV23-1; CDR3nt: TGCGCCAGCAGTCGGGTTGCTTACTCTGGGGCCAACGTCCTGACTTTC; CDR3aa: CASSRVAYSGANVLTF
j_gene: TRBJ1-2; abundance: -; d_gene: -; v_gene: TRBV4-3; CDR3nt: TGCGCCAGCAGCCAGGGGGCCGGGGGGACTAGCTATGGCTACACCTTC; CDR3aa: CASSQGAGGTSYGYTF
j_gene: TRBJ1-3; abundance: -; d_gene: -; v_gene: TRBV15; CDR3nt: TGTGCCACCAGCAGAGCCCCCACACGCTCTGGAAACACCATATATTTT; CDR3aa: CATSRAPTRSGNTIYF
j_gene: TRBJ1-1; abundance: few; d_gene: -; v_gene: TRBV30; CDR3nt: TGTGCCTGGAATCGCGGGAGATCCAACACTGAAGCTTTCTTT; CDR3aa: CAWNRGRSNTEAFF
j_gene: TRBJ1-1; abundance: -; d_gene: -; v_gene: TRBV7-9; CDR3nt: TGTGCCAGCAGCTTATATAGTGGGGGGAACACTGAAGCTTTCTTT; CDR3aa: CASSLYSGGNTEAFF
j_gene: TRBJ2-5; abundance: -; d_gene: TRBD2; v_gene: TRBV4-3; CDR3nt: TGCGCCAGCAGCCAGATGACTAGCTCAGAGACCCAGTACTTC; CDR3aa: CASSQMTSSETQYF
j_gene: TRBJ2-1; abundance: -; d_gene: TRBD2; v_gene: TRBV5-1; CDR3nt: TGCGCCAGCAGCCCTGAACTAGCGACTCGTGCCTACAATGAGCAGTTCTTC; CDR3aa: CASSPELATRAYNEQFF
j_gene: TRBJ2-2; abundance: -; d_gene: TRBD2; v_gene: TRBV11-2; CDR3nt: TGTGCCAGCAGCCCAAGACTAGCGGGAAACACCGGGGAGCTGTTTTTT; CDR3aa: CASSPRLAGNTGELFF
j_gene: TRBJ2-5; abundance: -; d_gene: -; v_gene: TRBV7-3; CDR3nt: TGTGCCAGCAGCTTCCGTTTCAGGGAGACCCAGTACTTC; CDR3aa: CASSFRFRETQYF
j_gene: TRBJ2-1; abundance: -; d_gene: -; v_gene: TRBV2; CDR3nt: TGTGCCAGCGTCAACTACAATGAGCAGTTCTTC; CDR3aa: CASVNYNEQFF
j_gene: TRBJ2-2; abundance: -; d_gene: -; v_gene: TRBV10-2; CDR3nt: TGCGCCAGCAGGAAGACGGGCACCGGGGAGCTGTTTTTT; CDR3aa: CASRKTGTGELFF